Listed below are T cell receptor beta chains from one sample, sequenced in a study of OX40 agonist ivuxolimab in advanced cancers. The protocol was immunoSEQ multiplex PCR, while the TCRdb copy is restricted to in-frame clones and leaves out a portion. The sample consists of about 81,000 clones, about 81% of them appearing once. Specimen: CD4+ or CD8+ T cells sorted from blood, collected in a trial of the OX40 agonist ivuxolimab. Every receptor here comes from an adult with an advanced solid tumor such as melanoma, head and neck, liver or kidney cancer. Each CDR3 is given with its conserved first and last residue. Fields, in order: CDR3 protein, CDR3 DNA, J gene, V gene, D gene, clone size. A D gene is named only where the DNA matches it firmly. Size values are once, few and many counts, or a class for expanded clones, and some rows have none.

CDR3aa: CATWSGNYNSPLHF
CDR3nt: TGTGCCACCTGGTCAGGGAACTATAATTCACCCCTCCACTTT
j_gene: TRBJ1-6
v_gene: TRBV10-3
d_gene: -
abundance: -

CDR3aa: CASSSGLGYEQYF
CDR3nt: TGTGCCAGCAGCTCGGGACTAGGCTACGAGCAGTACTTC
j_gene: TRBJ2-7
v_gene: TRBV28
d_gene: TRBD2
abundance: -

CDR3aa: CASSKTGTRETQYF
CDR3nt: TGTGCCAGCAGCAAAACAGGGACTCGAGAGACCCAGTACTTC
j_gene: TRBJ2-5
v_gene: TRBV21-1
d_gene: -
abundance: -

CDR3aa: CASSEGRAGELNEQFF
CDR3nt: TGTGCCAGCAGTGAAGGGCGTGCGGGGGAACTCAATGAGCAGTTCTTC
j_gene: TRBJ2-1
v_gene: TRBV2
d_gene: TRBD2
abundance: -

CDR3aa: CAIRGSQETQYF
CDR3nt: TGTGCCATCCGGGGCAGTCAAGAGACCCAGTACTTC
j_gene: TRBJ2-5
v_gene: TRBV10-3
d_gene: -
abundance: -

CDR3aa: CASSLLAGTSGVEEQFF
CDR3nt: TGTGCCAGCAGCCTACTAGCCGGGACTAGCGGGGTAGAAGAGCAGTTCTTC
j_gene: TRBJ2-1
v_gene: TRBV2
d_gene: TRBD2
abundance: -

CDR3aa: CASSLAVAGGSYEQYF
CDR3nt: TGTGCCAGCAGCTTAGCTGTCGCGGGAGGCTCCTACGAGCAGTACTTC
j_gene: TRBJ2-7
v_gene: TRBV11-2
d_gene: TRBD2
abundance: -

CDR3aa: CASSSSGDGYTEAFF
CDR3nt: TGTGCCAGCAGCTCATCAGGGGATGGGTACACTGAAGCTTTCTTT
j_gene: TRBJ1-1
v_gene: TRBV7-9
d_gene: -
abundance: -

CDR3aa: CASSLYTTGGGRTEAFF
CDR3nt: TGTGCCAGCAGTTTATATACTACAGGGGGGGGTAGAACTGAAGCTTTCTTT
j_gene: TRBJ1-1
v_gene: TRBV27
d_gene: TRBD1
abundance: -

CDR3aa: CASSSGGQGGFETQYF
CDR3nt: TGTGCCAGCAGCTCGGGGGGACAGGGAGGATTTGAGACCCAGTACTTC
j_gene: TRBJ2-5
v_gene: TRBV7-6
d_gene: TRBD1
abundance: once